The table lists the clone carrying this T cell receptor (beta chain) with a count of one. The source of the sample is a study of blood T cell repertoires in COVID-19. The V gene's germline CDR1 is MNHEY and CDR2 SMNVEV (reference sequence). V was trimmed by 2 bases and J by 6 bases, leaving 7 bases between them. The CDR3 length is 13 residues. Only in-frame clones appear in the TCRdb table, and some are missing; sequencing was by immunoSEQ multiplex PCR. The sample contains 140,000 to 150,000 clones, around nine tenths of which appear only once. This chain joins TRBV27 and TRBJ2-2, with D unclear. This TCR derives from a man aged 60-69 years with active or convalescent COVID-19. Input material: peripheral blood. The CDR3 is CASSLSLSGELFF. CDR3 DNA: TGTGCCAGCAGTTTAAGCTTATCCGGGGAGCTGTTTTTT.